Presented here are 17 T cell receptor beta chains from one specimen sequenced in a study of blood T cell repertoires in COVID-19. Assay: immunoSEQ multiplex PCR; the TCRdb copy retains only in-frame clones and omits some. The sample lists 150,000 to 200,000 clones, about 86% seen once, with roughly a fifth in the top ten. The sample consisted of peripheral blood. The receptors here all came from a woman in her 70s who had recovered from COVID-19.

J is TRBJ1-4 and V is TRBV27; 7 bases match TRBD1. CDR3 length: 15 residues. Germline loops: CDR1 MNHEY, CDR2 SMNVEV (reference sequence). Germline trimming cut 2 bases from V and 4 bases from J; bases unmatched to any gene: 4. CDR3 in DNA: TGTGCCAGCAGTTTACTCCGACAGGGTAATGAAAAACTGTTTTTT. It yields the protein CASSLLRQGNEKLFF.

This clone was detected only a few times. The chain carries TRBV10-3 and TRBJ2-3, with 7 bases aligning to TRBD2. This CDR3 contains 18 residues. V lost 0 bases to trimming and J lost 6 bases; unmatched junction nucleotides: 15. Looked up from germline, CDR1 is ENHRY and CDR2 is SYGVKD. In DNA form, the CDR3 reads TGTGCCATCAGTGAGTCAATGATGCCCTTCAACGGGAGGGATACGCAGTATTTT. It yields the protein CAISESMMPFNGRDTQYF.

V and J are TRBV6-1 and TRBJ2-3; TRBD2 agrees at 9 bases. The CDR3 is 16 amino acids. The junction had 7 bases not matched to a gene; V was cut back by 0 bases and J by 6 bases. Per the germline V gene, CDR1 is MNHNS and CDR2 is SASEGT. Written as DNA, the CDR3 is TGTGCCAGCAGTGAAGCTTGGCGGGGGGGCCGCGATACGCAGTATTTT. It specifies CASSEAWRGGRDTQYF.

The genes are TRBV27 and TRBJ2-4; 9 nucleotides agree with TRBD1. Trimming took 3 bases from V and 10 from J; bases not matched to a gene: 4. The germline CDR1 and CDR2 sequences are MNHEY and SMNVEV (reference sequence). The CDR3 is made up of 13 amino acids. For the CDR3, the DNA is TGTGCCAGCAGTTTGTGGGACAGGGCAATTCAGTACTTC. Its translation is CASSLWDRAIQYF.

Only a few counts were recorded for this clone. The chain recombines TRBV7-9 with TRBJ2-5, with D uncertain. The CDR3 extends over 12 amino acids. CDR1 and CDR2 from the germline V gene are SEHNR and FQNEAQ (reference sequence). The V and J ends lost 9 bases and 0 bases respectively, with 8 bases between them. CDR3 protein: CASSDYQETQYF. The CDR3 nucleotides read TGTGCCAGTAGTGACTACCAAGAGACCCAGTACTTC.

V usage is TRBV5-1 and J usage is TRBJ2-3, with a possible D match to TRBD2 (6 bases). Germline CDR1 and CDR2: SGHRS and YFSETQ. Trimming removed 5 bases from V and 7 bases from J, with 14 bases in between. The length of the CDR3 is 13 residues. The DNA of the CDR3 is TGCGCCAGCAGGCCGGTGGCGGGATATACGCAGTATTTT. This translates into CASRPVAGYTQYF.

The genes are TRBV28 and TRBJ2-3, with 9 positions matching TRBD2. Per the germline V gene, CDR1 is MDHEN and CDR2 is SYDVKM. CDR3 size: 14 residues. Trimming took 10 bases from V and 8 from J; bases not matched to a gene: 13. The CDR3: CATRGTSGSGTQYF. CDR3 DNA: TGTGCCACCCGCGGTACTAGCGGGTCGGGTACGCAGTATTTT.

Written as DNA, the CDR3 is TGTGCCACCCAAGACAGGGGGGGAACTAGCAATCAGCCCCAGCATTTT. This codes for CATQDRGGTSNQPQHF. The chain links TRBV10-3 to TRBJ1-5; the match to TRBD1 covers 9 bases. The CDR3 runs to 16 residues. V dropped 10 bases and J dropped 0; count of bases not matched to a gene: 10. Germline V lookup: CDR1 ENHRY, CDR2 SYGVKD.

V usage is TRBV24-1 and J usage is TRBJ1-3; D ambiguous. This CDR3 region has 12 residues. Germline CDR1 and CDR2: KGHDR and SFDVKD. The V gene lost 4 bases and the J gene lost 8 bases, with 8 bases spanning the gap. The CDR3 here is CATSDRQDTIYF. As DNA, the CDR3 is TGTGCCACCAGTGACCGCCAGGACACCATATATTTT.

With regard to this clone: The junction and the germline gene differ at one end; a read error may be behind it. The V and J genes are TRBV7-9 and TRBJ2-5; no reliable D call. The CDR3 spans 11 residues. In germline, CDR1 is SEHNR, CDR2 FQNEAQ (reference sequence). The CDR3 sequence is CASSTQEAQYF. The CDR3 DNA sequence: TGTGCCAGCAGCACCCAAGAGGCCCAGTACTTC.

V usage is TRBV7-2 and J usage is TRBJ1-5; the match to TRBD1 covers 8 bases. With V trimmed by 2 bases and J by 11 bases, 5 bases remained unmatched. Germline CDR1 SGHTA, CDR2 FQGNSA. The CDR3 length is 13 residues. The CDR3 nucleotides are TGTGCCAGCAGCTTACCCGACAGGGGATCCCAGCATTTT. Its protein is CASSLPDRGSQHF.

The V and J genes are TRBV9 and TRBJ2-3; TRBD2 might be the D (5 bases). Between the trimmed V and J ends, which lost 3 bases and 2 bases, there was a span of 13 bases. The CDR3 consists of 15 residues. Germline V gene sequence: CDR1 SGDLS, CDR2 YYNGEE. CDR3 bases: TGTGCCAGCAGCGCAACTAGGCCCCCCACAGATACGCAGTATTTT. Translation: CASSATRPPTDTQYF.

The chain combines TRBV7-9 with TRBJ2-2, with 7 nucleotides matching TRBD1. The CDR3 consists of 16 residues. Germline V gives CDR1 SEHNR, CDR2 FQNEAQ (reference sequence). V trimming: 5 bases; J trimming: 5 bases; junction bases outside the gene matches: 11. The CDR3 sequence is CASSPGQTSGTGELFF. CDR3 coding DNA: TGTGCCAGCAGCCCGGGACAGACGAGTGGGACCGGGGAGCTGTTTTTT.

V gene TRBV5-1 combines with J gene TRBJ1-2; D may be TRBD1 (6 bases). The V end was cut by 0 bases, the J end by 2 bases, with 8 bases between. This CDR3 has 14 residues. Germline CDR1 and CDR2: SGHRS and YFSETQ. The CDR3 loop is CASSLGGTNYGYTF. CDR3 sequence (DNA): TGCGCCAGCAGCTTGGGTGGGACAAACTATGGCTACACCTTC.

This chain uses TRBV25-1 with TRBJ1-1, with a tentative D call TRBD1 (6 bases). Germline-derived CDR1 and CDR2 are MGHDK and SYGVNS. The V and J ends lost 6 bases and 7 bases respectively, with 18 bases between them. The CDR3 sequence is 14 residues long. The CDR3 here is CASRPGQHHREAFF. In DNA form, the CDR3 reads TGTGCCAGCAGGCCCGGACAGCACCACCGTGAAGCTTTCTTT.

The chain couples TRBV6-5 to TRBJ2-2, with D perhaps matching TRBD2 (5 bases). This CDR3 region has 13 residues. The V gene's germline CDR1 is MNHEY and CDR2 SVGAGI. V was cut by 7 bases and J by 3 bases, with 9 bases left in between. Here the CDR3 DNA reads TGTGCCAGCACGAGGGTCCACACCGGGGAGCTGTTTTTT. Translating gives CASTRVHTGELFF.

This chain connects TRBV5-4 to TRBJ1-2; no definite D call. This CDR3 region has 14 residues. V gave up 4 bases and J gave up 6 bases, with 16 bases separating them. Germline assignment: CDR1 SGHNT and CDR2 YYREEE (reference sequence). The CDR3 DNA reads as TGTGCCAGCAGCCCCCCCGTCCTCGGGGATGGCTACACCTTC. Amino acids: CASSPPVLGDGYTF.